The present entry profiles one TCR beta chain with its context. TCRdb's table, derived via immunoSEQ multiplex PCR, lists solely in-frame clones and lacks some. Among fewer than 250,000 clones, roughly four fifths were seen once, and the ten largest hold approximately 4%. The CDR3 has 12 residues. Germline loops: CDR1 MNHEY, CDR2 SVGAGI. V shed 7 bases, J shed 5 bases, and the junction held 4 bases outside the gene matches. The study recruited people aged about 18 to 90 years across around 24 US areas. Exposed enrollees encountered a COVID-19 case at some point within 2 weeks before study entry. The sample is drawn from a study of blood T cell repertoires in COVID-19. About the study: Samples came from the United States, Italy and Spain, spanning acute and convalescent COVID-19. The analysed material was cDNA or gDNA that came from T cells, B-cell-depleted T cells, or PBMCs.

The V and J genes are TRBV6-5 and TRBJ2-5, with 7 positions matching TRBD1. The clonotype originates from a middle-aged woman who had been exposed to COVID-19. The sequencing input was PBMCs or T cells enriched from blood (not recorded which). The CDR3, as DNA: TGTGCCAGCACGAAGGGGGCGGAGACCCAGTACTTC. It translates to CASTKGAETQYF.